The T cell receptor (beta chain) described here comes from a study of cytomegalovirus exposure and HLA in healthy donors. Study-level findings and limits: Many donors carried some public TCRs, although rarity characterized most TCR sequences.

The CDR3 spans 12 residues. CDR1 is SGHRS and CDR2 is YFSETQ in the germline V gene. Deletions cut 7 bases from V and 4 bases from J, with 11 bases between. It was with 60 Vbeta and 13 Jbeta primers that the PCR ran. The protocol was immunoSEQ multiplex PCR, while the TCRdb copy is restricted to in-frame clones and leaves out a portion. The repertoire has approximately 78,000 clones, roughly 83% of them found once; the top ten carry 2.4%. Comment on this clone: Its antigen is currently unknown.

The TCR sequence derives from a woman aged 45-59 years in good health and CMV-seronegative. The sample comprised PBMCs. The chain is built from TRBV5-1 and TRBJ1-2, with a tentative D call TRBD1 (5 bases). In DNA form, the CDR3 reads TGCGCCAGCGGATCAGGGATCTATGGCTACACCTTC. Its translation: CASGSGIYGYTF.